The present TCR beta chain was sequenced within a study of T cells expressing NK-cell markers. Study at large: The sequencing cohort of eight donors included seven HCMV-seropositive individuals and one seronegative individual. Findings of the study overall: NKG2C+ dominant clonotype frequencies in 5 or 6 donors were about 1.0-8% of CD8+ T cells.

The CDR3 is 15 amino acids. Germline loops: CDR1 MNHNS, CDR2 SASEGT. Researchers built TCR beta cDNA using 5'RACE template switching with UMIs. TCRdb reworked the 5' RACE reads into one entry per CDR3 protein, no DNA. The sample table includes roughly 300,000 distinct CDR3 sequences. Concerning this clonotype itself: The antigen is undetermined.

The V and J genes are TRBV6-1 and TRBJ2-7; TCRdb reports TRBD1, a call that lacks DNA to check it against. This sequence was found in a woman between 18 and 70 years old in good health. Sequencing was carried out using blood T cells: a sorted CD56 or NKG2C T cell subset, CD4+ or CD8+ T cells, or bulk PBMC T cells (not recorded which). The CDR3 here is CASSPLQGGAYEQYF.